This T cell receptor (beta chain) originates from a study of T-cell reconstitution after alpha-beta-depleted transplantation in children. This clonotype was picked up many times. Its specificity is not known. Study-level results: About two months after transplant, alpha-beta T cells reportedly came from several hundred expanded graft clones. Recipient T cells and thymic progenitors that survived were the source of the high TCRbeta diversity seen at day 60 in some patients. Hyperexpanded clones declined; after one year, newly produced T cells mostly supplied diversity.

CDR1 SGHRS and CDR2 YFSETQ come from the germline V gene. The CDR3 runs 16 residues. With 8 bases removed from V and 7 bases from J, the gap between germline ends came to 25 bases. Unique molecular identifiers tagged the TCRbeta library. In TCRdb, the PCR reads were re-called with MiXCR into one record per CDR3 protein. The sample lists some 300,000 distinct CDR3 sequences, around 10% occurring once. This TCR was sampled from a boy younger than two with acute myeloid leukemia, due to receive a stem cell transplant. This chain joins TRBV5-1 and TRBJ1-5, with D hard to call. This sample comprised PBMCs, obtained before TCRalphabeta/CD19-depleted stem cell transplant. The CDR3 region has the DNA TGCGCCAGGCCGGGAGGGCCGCCCGATGTCTGGCAGCCCCAGCATTTT. As protein: CARPGGPPDVWQPQHF.